Listed below are T cell receptor beta chains from one sample, sequenced in a study of human T cells and chemical hapten exposure. TCRdb reprocessed the 5' RACE reads via MiXCR and lists one record per CDR3 protein. The sample records tens of thousands of distinct CDR3 sequences, 15% being singletons. The source is a female donor in good health. Both conserved end residues are part of each CDR3. A D gene is named only where the DNA matches it firmly. Clone size is given for some rows only: seen once, a few or many times, or a class if the clone is expanded.

>-|-|TRBV2|TRBJ1-5|14
CASREWGASQPQHF
TGTGCCAGCAGAGAGTGGGGGGCTAGTCAGCCCCAGCATTTT
>-|-|TRBV3-1|TRBJ1-1|17
CASSQDLADLMNTEAFF
TGTGCCAGCAGCCAAGATTTGGCGGATCTTATGAACACTGAAGCTTTCTTT
>many|-|TRBV18|TRBJ1-1|14
CASSPQRGDTEAFF
TGTGCCAGCTCACCACAACGGGGGGACACTGAAGCTTTCTTT
>-|-|TRBV20-1|TRBJ2-2|12
CSARADTGELFF
TGCAGTGCTAGAGCGGACACCGGGGAGCTGTTTTTT
>-|-|TRBV6-5|TRBJ1-6|15
CASSYSRPSNSPLHF
TGTGCCAGCAGTTACTCCAGGCCCTCTAATTCACCCCTCCACTTT
>-|-|TRBV5-1|TRBJ2-4|17
CASRSFSGSSAKNIQYF
TGCGCCAGCAGAAGTTTCTCCGGATCATCAGCCAAAAACATTCAGTACTTC
>many|-|TRBV6-2/TRBV6-3|TRBJ1-1|14
CASSHDERNTEAFF
TGTGCCAGCAGTCACGACGAGCGGAACACTGAAGCTTTCTTT
>few|-|TRBV20-1|TRBJ2-7|11
CSARGPYEQYF
TGCAGTGCTAGGGGTCCCTACGAGCAGTACTTC
>few|-|TRBV20-1|TRBJ2-7|15
CSAGGGTFGSYEQYF
TGCAGTGCTGGAGGGGGGACATTTGGGTCCTACGAGCAGTACTTC
>few|-|TRBV12-3/TRBV12-4|TRBJ1-2|15
CASSPDWGANYGYTF
TGTGCCAGCAGTCCCGATTGGGGTGCTAACTATGGCTACACCTTC
>few|-|TRBV6-6|TRBJ2-7|12
CASTQGGYEQYF
TGTGCCAGCACTCAAGGGGGCTACGAGCAGTACTTC
>few|-|TRBV3-1|TRBJ1-2|13
CASSQSEVYGYTF
TGTGCCAGCAGCCAAAGTGAGGTCTATGGCTACACCTTC
>-|-|TRBV18|TRBJ1-2|15
CASSPTMELTYGYTF
TGTGCCAGCTCCCCAACAATGGAGCTCACCTATGGCTACACCTTC
>many|-|TRBV28|TRBJ1-1|13
CASSQGQNTEAFF
TGTGCCAGCAGTCAGGGACAGAACACTGAAGCTTTCTTT
>few|TRBD1|TRBV20-1|TRBJ2-5|15
CSAPSGDRVQETQYF
TGCAGTGCCCCATCCGGGGACAGGGTGCAAGAGACCCAGTACTTC
>-|TRBD1|TRBV7-9|TRBJ2-3|15
CASSSQDREVDTQYF
TGTGCCAGCAGCTCCCAGGACAGGGAGGTAGATACGCAGTATTTT
>few|-|TRBV5-6|TRBJ2-1|11
CASIWGDEQFF
TGTGCCAGCATCTGGGGGGATGAGCAGTTCTTC
>many|TRBD1|TRBV19|TRBJ1-2|15
CASTTDSGTGYGYTF
TGTGCCAGTACTACGGACTCCGGGACAGGCTATGGCTACACCTTC
>-|-|TRBV3-1|TRBJ1-2|13
CASSQAANYGYTF
TGTGCCAGCAGCCAGGCAGCCAACTATGGCTACACCTTC
>-|TRBD1|TRBV7-9|TRBJ1-1|16
CASSPQDRGRNTEAFF
TGTGCCAGCAGCCCCCAGGACAGGGGGAGGAACACTGAAGCTTTCTTT
>few|TRBD1|TRBV5-6|TRBJ1-2|17
CASSLGTGTGSSLGYTF
TGTGCCAGCAGCTTAGGTACCGGGACAGGGTCTTCTCTTGGCTACACCTTC
>few|-|TRBV29-1|TRBJ1-2|13
CSVSVSTGLGYTF
TGCAGCGTTTCTGTATCGACAGGATTGGGCTACACCTTC
>many|TRBD2|TRBV12-3/TRBV12-4|TRBJ2-1|15
CASSPGAGGFNEQFF
TGTGCCAGCAGTCCTGGGGCGGGAGGGTTCAATGAGCAGTTCTTC
>-|TRBD2|TRBV3-1|TRBJ2-1|18
CASSQQAALAGGNNEQFF
TGTGCCAGCAGCCAACAAGCTGCACTAGCGGGGGGAAATAATGAGCAGTTCTTC
>-|-|TRBV20-1|TRBJ1-3|16
CSATKMGVFSGNTIYF
TGCAGTGCTACGAAAATGGGGGTTTTCTCTGGAAACACCATATATTTT
>few|-|TRBV7-2|TRBJ2-3|14
CASLPGRVTDTQYF
TGTGCCAGCTTGCCGGGACGGGTCACAGATACGCAGTATTTT